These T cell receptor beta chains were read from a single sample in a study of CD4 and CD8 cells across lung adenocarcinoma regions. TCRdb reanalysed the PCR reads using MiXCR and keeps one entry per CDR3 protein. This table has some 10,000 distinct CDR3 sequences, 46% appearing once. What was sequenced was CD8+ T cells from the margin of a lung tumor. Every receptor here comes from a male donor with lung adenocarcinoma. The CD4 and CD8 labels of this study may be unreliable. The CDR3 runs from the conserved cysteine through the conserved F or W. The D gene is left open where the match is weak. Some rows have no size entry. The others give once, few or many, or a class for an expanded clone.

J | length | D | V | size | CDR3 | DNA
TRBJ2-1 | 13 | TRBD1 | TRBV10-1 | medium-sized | CASSEQGQGMQFF | TGCGCCAGCAGTGAGCAGGGACAGGGCATGCAGTTCTTC
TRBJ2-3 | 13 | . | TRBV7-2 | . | CASSLVSPDTQYF | TGTGCCAGCAGCTTAGTCAGCCCAGATACGCAGTATTTT
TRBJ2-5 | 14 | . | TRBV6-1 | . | CASSRTQEFETQYF | TGTGCCAGCAGTCGAACACAGGAATTTGAGACCCAGTACTTT
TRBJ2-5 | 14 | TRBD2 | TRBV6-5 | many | CASSYGTSRETQYF | TGTGCCAGCAGTTACGGGACTAGTAGGGAGACCCAGTACTTC
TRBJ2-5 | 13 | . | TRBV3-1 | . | CASRKRNLQTQYF | TGTGCCAGCAGGAAACGAAATTTGCAGACCCAGTACTTC
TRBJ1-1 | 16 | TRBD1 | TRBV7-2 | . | CASSSIRTGTDTEAFF | TGTGCCAGCAGCTCTATACGGACAGGGACGGACACTGAAGCTTTCTTT
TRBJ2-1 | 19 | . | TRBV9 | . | CASSVVGIFPTSSYNEQFF | TGTGCCAGCAGCGTAGTCGGTATATTCCCTACTAGCTCCTACAATGAGCAGTTCTTC
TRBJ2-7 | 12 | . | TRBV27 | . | CASSLSDNEQYF | TGTGCCAGCAGTTTATCGGACAATGAGCAGTACTTC
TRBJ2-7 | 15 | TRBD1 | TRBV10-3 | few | CAISHPGQGAYEQYF | TGTGCCATCAGTCACCCGGGACAGGGGGCTTACGAGCAGTACTTC
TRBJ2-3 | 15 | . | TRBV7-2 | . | CASTELALSTDTQYF | TGTGCCAGCACCGAGCTAGCGCTTTCCACAGATACGCAGTATTTT
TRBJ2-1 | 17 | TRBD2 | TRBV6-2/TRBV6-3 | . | CASSYSTTSGPYNEQFF | TGTGCCAGCAGTTACTCGACTACTAGCGGGCCTTACAATGAGCAGTTCTTC
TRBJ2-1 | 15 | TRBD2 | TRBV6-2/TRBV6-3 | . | CASSPLAGGSNEQFF | TGTGCCAGCAGCCCTCTAGCGGGGGGTTCCAATGAGCAGTTCTTC
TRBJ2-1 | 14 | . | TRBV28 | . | CASSTYRVKNIQFF | TGTGCCAGCAGTACGTACAGGGTTAAAAATATTCAGTTCTTC
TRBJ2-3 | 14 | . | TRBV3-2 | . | CAGVGREIQDTQYF | TGTGCGGGCGTCGGGCGGGAAATCCAAGATACCCAGTATTTC
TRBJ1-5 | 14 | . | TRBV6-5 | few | CASSSARDNQPQHF | TGTGCCAGCAGTTCCGCTAGGGACAATCAGCCCCAGCATTTT
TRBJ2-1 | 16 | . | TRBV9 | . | CASSVGGGATYNEQFF | TGTGCCAGCAGCGTCGGTGGGGGGGCTACTTACAATGAGCAGTTCTTC
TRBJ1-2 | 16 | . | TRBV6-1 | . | CASGVPVGGPNYGYTF | TGTGCCAGCGGGGTGCCCGTGGGGGGCCCTAACTATGGCTACACCTTC
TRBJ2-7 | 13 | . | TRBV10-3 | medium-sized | CAIGGAPPYEQYF | TGTGCCATCGGGGGGGCTCCTCCCTACGAGCAGTACTTC
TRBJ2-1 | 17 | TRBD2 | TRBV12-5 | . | CASGSVDGRGIGNEQFF | TGTGCTAGTGGTTCGGTAGACGGGAGGGGAATAGGGAATGAGCAGTTCTTC
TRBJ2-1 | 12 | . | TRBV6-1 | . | CASSVQGDEQFF | TGTGCCAGCAGTGTCCAGGGTGATGAGCAGTTCTTC
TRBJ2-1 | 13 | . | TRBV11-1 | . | CASSDRFYYEQFF | TGTGCCAGCAGCGACAGGTTCTACTACGAGCAGTTCTTC
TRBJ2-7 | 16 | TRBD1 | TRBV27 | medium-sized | CASRGDRTKGTYEQYF | TGTGCCAGCAGGGGGGACAGGACAAAGGGTACCTACGAGCAGTACTTC
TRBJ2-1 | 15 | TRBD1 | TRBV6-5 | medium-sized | CASSYGQGVSNEQFF | TGTGCCAGCAGTTACGGACAGGGAGTTAGCAATGAGCAGTTCTTC
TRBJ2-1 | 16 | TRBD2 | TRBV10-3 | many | CAIKNELAAGYNEQFF | TGTGCCATCAAAAACGAGCTAGCGGCCGGCTACAATGAGCAGTTCTTC
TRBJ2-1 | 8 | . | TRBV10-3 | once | CATGAQFF | TGTGCCACCGGGGCGCAGTTCTTC
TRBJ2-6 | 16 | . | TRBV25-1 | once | CASSAPKDFPQETLTF | TGTGCCAGCAGTGCCCCGAAGGACTTTCCTCAAGAGACCCTGACTTTC
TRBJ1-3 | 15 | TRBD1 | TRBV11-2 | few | CASSFQQTGGNTIYF | TGTGCCAGCAGCTTTCAACAGACAGGGGGAAACACCATATATTTT
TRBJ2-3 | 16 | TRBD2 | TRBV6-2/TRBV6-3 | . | CASRQGTSGGTDALYF | TGTGCCAGCAGGCAAGGGACTAGCGGGGGCACAGATGCGCTGTATTTT
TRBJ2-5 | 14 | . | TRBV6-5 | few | CASSYRRTGVPQYF | TGTGCCAGCAGTTACCGACGCACGGGGGTGCCCCAGTACTTC
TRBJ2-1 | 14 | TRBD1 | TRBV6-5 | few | CASSYRTGGGEQFF | TGTGCCAGCAGTTACAGGACAGGGGGAGGCGAGCAGTTCTTC
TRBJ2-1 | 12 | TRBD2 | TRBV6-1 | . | CASSQSGGRASF | TGTGCCAGCAGCCAAAGCGGGGGCAGGGCGTCCTTC
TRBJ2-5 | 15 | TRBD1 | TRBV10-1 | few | CASSGDRGHQETQYF | TGCGCCAGCAGCGGTGACAGGGGGCACCAAGAGACCCAGTACTTC
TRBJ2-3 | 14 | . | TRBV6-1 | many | CASSINPSADTQYF | TGTGCCAGCAGCATCAACCCCTCCGCAGATACGCAGTATTTT
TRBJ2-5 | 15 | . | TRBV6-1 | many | CASEKQLWYQETQYF | TGTGCCAGCGAGAAACAGCTTTGGTACCAAGAGACCCAGTACTTC
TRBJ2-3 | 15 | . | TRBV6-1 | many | CASQEESWGTDTQYF | TGTGCCAGCCAAGAAGAATCCTGGGGGACAGATACGCAGTATTTT
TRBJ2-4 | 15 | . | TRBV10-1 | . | CARLPRLKAKDMQYF | TGCGCCCGCTTGCCGAGGCTGAAAGCCAAAGACATGCAGTACTTC
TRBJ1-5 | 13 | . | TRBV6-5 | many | CASSYREHQPQHF | TGTGCCAGCAGTTACAGGGAACATCAGCCCCAGCATTTT